This T cell receptor beta chain was profiled in a study of beta chain features in type 1 diabetes. Study information: The study examined about 100 million sorted cells across all samples.

Notes on the study in general: Among patients with Type 1 diabetes, TCRB CDR3s were moderately but significantly shorter in every one of the four CD4+ subsets. Cells that show high TCR expression could be over-represented by cDNA sequencing.

Of the isolated RNA, all was reverse transcribed, and so the sequenced material was expressed TCRB transcripts. TCRdb keeps only in-frame clones here, not all; method: immunoSEQ multiplex PCR. In the table there are 120,000 to 150,000 clones, 10% to 15% of which are singletons. This clone was found a few times. What it binds is unknown. This CDR3 has 15 residues. Germline V lookup: CDR1 SNHLY, CDR2 FYNNEI. V trimming: 6 bases; J trimming: 8 bases; junction bases outside the gene matches: 7. The V call is TRBV2, the J call TRBJ2-1; 13 bases fit TRBD2. This TCR was recovered from a man aged 18 to 35 with type 1 diabetes. Sequenced: central memory CD4+ T cells from blood. The DNA for the CDR3 is TGTGCCAGCAGCACGACTAGCGGGGGGTCTGATGAGCAGTTCTTC. It specifies CASSTTSGGSDEQFF.